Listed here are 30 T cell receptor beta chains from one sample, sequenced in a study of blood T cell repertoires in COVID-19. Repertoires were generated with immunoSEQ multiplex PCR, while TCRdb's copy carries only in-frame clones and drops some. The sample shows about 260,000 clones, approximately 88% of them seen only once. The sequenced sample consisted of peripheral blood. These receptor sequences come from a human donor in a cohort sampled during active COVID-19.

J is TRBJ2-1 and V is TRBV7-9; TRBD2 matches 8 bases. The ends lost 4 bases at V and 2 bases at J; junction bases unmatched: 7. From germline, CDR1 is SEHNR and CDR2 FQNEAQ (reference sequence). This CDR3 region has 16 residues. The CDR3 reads CASSSLSGMTYNEQFF. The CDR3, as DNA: TGTGCCAGCAGCTCGCTTAGCGGGATGACCTACAATGAGCAGTTCTTC.

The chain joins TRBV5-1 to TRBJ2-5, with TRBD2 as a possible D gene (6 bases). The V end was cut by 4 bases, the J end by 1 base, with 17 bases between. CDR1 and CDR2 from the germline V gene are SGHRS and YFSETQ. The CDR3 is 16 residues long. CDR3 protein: CASSREARGSQETQYF. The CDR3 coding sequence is TGCGCCAGCAGCAGGGAAGCTCGGGGGTCCCAAGAGACCCAGTACTTC.

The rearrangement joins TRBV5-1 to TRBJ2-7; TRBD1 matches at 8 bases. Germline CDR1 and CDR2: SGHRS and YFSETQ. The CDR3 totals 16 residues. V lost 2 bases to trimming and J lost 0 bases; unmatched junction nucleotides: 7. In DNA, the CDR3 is TGCGCCAGCAGCTTCCCCCGGACAGGGAGCTCCTACGAGCAGTACTTC. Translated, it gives CASSFPRTGSSYEQYF. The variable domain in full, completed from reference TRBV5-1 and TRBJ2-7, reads KAGVTQTPRYLIKTRGQQVTLSCSPISGHRSVSWYQQTPGQGLQFLFEYFSETQRNKGNFPGRFSGRQFSNSRSEMNVSTLELGDSALYLCASSFPRTGSSYEQYFGPGTRLTVT.

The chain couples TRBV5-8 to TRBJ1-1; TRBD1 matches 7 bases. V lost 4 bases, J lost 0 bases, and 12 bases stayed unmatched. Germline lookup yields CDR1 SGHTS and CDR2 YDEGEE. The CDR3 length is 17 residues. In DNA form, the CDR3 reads TGTGCCAGCAGCCCGTACAGGGGCGAGGGGCTGAACACTGAAGCTTTCTTT. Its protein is CASSPYRGEGLNTEAFF.

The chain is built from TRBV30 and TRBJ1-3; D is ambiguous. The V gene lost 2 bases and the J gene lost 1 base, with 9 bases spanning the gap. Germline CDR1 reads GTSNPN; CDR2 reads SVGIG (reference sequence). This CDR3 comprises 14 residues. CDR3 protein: CAWSSSGSGNTIYF. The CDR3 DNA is TGTGCCTGGAGTTCCTCGGGGTCTGGAAACACCATATATTTT.

The CDR3 region is CASSPARGYEQYF. The CDR3 DNA sequence: TGTGCCAGCAGCCCAGCTCGCGGGTACGAGCAGTACTTC. This rearrangement joins TRBV7-6 to TRBJ2-7, with a tentative D call TRBD2 (5 bases). Trimming took 5 bases from V and 4 from J, leaving 12 bases between them. This CDR3 region has 13 residues. The germline V gene encodes CDR1 SGHVS and CDR2 FNYEAQ.

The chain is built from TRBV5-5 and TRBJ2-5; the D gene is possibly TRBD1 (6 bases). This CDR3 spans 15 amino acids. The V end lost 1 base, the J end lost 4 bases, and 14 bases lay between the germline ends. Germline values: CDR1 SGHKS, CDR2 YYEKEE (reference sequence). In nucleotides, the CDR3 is TGTGCCAGCAGCTTGATTAGTGGGGGCCGAGAGACCCAGTACTTC. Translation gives CASSLISGGRETQYF.

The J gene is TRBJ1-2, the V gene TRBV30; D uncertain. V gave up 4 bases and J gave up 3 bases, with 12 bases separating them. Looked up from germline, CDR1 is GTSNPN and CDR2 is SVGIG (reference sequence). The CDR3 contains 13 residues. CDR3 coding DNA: TGTGCCTGGACCCGAGAGAGTTACTATGGCTACACCTTC. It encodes CAWTRESYYGYTF.

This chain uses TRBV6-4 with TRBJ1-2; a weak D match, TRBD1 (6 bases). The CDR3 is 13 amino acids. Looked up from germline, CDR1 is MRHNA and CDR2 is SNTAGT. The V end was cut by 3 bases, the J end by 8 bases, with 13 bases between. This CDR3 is CASSEETGIGYTF. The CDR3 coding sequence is TGTGCCAGCAGTGAAGAAACAGGGATCGGCTACACCTTC.

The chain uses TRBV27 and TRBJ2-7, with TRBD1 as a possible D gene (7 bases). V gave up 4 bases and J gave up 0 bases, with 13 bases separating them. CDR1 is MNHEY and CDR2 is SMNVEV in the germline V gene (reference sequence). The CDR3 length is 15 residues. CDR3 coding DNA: TGTGCCAGCAGTTCCCCAGGGGGAGGCTCCTACGAGCAGTACTTC. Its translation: CASSSPGGGSYEQYF.

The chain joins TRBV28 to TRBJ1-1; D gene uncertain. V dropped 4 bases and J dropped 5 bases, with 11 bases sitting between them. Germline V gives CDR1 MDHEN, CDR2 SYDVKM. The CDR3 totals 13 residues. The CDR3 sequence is CASSWEARTEAFF. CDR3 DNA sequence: TGTGCCAGCAGTTGGGAGGCGCGGACTGAAGCTTTCTTT. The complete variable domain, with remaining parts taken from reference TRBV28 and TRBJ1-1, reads DVKVTQSSRYLVKRTGEKVFLECVQDMDHENMFWYRQDPGLGLRLIYFSYDVKMKEKGDIPEGYSVSREKKERFSLILESASTNQTSMYLCASSWEARTEAFFGQGTRLTVV.

The CDR3: CASSWGAGGTDTQYF. CDR3 in DNA: TGTGCCAGCAGCTGGGGGGCGGGGGGCACAGATACGCAGTATTTT. The chain carries TRBV5-6 and TRBJ2-3; perhaps TRBD2 as D (7 bases). V was trimmed by 3 bases and J by 1 base, leaving 12 bases between them. The CDR3 is 15 residues long. Germline V gene sequence: CDR1 SGHDT, CDR2 YYEEEE.

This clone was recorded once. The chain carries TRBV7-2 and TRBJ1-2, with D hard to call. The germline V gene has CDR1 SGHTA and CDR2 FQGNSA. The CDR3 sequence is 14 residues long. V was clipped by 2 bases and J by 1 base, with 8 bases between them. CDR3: CASSLTGDNYGYTF. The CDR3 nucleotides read TGTGCCAGCAGCTTAACTGGAGATAACTATGGCTACACCTTC.

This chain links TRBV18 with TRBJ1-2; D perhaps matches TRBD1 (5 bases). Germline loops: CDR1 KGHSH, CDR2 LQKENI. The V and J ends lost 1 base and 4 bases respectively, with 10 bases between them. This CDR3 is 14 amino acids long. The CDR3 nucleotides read TGTGCCAGCTCACCACGGGAGGGGAGCTATGGCTACACCTTC. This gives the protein CASSPREGSYGYTF.

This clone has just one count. CDR3: CASSSTTGSEQYF. The CDR3 coding sequence is TGTGCCAGCAGCTCCACGACAGGGAGCGAGCAGTACTTC. The chain carries TRBV7-6 and TRBJ2-7; 7 bases line up with TRBD1. The CDR3 covers 13 residues. J gave up 6 bases and V 4 bases, and 6 bases lay outside the gene matches. Germline values: CDR1 SGHVS, CDR2 FNYEAQ.

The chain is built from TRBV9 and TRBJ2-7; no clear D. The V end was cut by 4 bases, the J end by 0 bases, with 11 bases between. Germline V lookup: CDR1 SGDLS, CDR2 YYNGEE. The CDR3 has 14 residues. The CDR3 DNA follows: TGTGCCAGCAGCTTCTTAGACAACTCCTACGAGCAGTACTTC. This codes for CASSFLDNSYEQYF.

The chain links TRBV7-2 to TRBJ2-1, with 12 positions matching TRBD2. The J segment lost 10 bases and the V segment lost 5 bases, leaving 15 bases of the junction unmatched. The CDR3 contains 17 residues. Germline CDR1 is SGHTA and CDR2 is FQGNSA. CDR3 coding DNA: TGTGCCAGCAGCCAACTAGCGGGAGGCCCCCTTTCTGGGGAGCAGTTCTTC. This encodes CASSQLAGGPLSGEQFF.

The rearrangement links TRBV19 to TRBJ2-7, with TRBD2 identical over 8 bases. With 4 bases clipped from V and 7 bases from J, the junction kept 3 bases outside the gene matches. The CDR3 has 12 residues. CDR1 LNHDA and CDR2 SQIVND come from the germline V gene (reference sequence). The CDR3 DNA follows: TGTGCCAGTAGTAGCGGGAGGCAAGAGCAGTACTTC. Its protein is CASSSGRQEQYF.

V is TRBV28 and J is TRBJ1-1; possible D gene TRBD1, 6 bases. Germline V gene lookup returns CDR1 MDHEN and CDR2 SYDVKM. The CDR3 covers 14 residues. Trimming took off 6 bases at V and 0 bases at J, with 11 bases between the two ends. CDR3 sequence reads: CASSRQALNTEAFF. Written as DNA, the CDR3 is TGTGCCAGCAGCCGACAGGCACTGAACACTGAAGCTTTCTTT.

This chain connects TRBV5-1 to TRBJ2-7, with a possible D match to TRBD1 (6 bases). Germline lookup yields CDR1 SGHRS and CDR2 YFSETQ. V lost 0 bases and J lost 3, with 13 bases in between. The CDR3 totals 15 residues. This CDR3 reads CASSLGQGQNYEQYF. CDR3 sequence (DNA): TGCGCCAGCAGCTTGGGCCAGGGGCAAAACTACGAGCAGTACTTC.

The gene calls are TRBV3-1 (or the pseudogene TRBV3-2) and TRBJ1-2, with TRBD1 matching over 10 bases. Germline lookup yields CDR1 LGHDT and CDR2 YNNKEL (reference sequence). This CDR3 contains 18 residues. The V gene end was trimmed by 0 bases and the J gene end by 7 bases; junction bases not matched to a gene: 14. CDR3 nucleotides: TGTGCCAGCAGCCAAGATCTCCCGACAGGGGGCGCCCCGAGTGGCTACACCTTC. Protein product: CASSQDLPTGGAPSGYTF.

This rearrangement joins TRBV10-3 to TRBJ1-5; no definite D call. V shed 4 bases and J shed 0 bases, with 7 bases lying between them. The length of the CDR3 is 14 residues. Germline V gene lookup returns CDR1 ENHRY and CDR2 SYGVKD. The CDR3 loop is CAISAADSNQPQHF. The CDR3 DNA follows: TGTGCCATCAGTGCAGCGGATAGCAATCAGCCCCAGCATTTT.

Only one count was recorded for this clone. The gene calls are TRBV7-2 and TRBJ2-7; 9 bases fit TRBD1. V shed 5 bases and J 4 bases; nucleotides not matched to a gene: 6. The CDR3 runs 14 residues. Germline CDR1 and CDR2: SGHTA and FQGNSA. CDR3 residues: CASSTDRGMYEQYF. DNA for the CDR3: TGTGCCAGCAGCACGGACAGGGGAATGTACGAGCAGTACTTC.

CDR3 sequence: CASSLPGGRSREETQYF. The CDR3 nucleotides read TGTGCCAGCAGCCTCCCGGGGGGCAGGTCACGCGAAGAGACCCAGTACTTC. The V gene is TRBV5-6, the J gene TRBJ2-5, with a tentative D call TRBD2 (7 bases). The length of the CDR3 is 17 residues. Per germline, CDR1 SGHDT and CDR2 YYEEEE. The V end was cut by 4 bases, the J end by 3 bases, with 22 bases between. Complete variable domain (other parts from reference TRBV5-6 and TRBJ2-5): DAGVTQSPTHLIKTRGQQVTLRCSPKSGHDTVSWYQQALGQGPQFIFQYYEEEERQRGNFPDRFSGHQFPNYSSELNVNALLLGDSALYLCASSLPGGRSREETQYFGPGTRLLVL.

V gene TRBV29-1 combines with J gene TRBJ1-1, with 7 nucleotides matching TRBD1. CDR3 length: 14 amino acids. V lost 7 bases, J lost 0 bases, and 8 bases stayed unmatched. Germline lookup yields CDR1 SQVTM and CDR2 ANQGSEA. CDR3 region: CSAMQGEVNTEAFF. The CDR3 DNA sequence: TGCAGCGCGATGCAGGGGGAGGTGAACACTGAAGCTTTCTTT.

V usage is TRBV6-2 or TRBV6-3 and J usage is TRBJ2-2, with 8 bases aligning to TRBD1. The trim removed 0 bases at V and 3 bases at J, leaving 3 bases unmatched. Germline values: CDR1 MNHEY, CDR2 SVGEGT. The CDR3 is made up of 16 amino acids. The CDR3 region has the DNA TGTGCCAGCAGTTACTCTAGGACAGGGCACACCGGGGAGCTGTTTTTT. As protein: CASSYSRTGHTGELFF.

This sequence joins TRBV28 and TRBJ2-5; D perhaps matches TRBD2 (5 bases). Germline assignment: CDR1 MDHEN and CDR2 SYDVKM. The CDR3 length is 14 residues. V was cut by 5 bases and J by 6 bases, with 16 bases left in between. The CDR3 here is CASSSSERWKTQYF. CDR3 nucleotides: TGTGCCAGCAGTAGTAGCGAGAGATGGAAGACCCAGTACTTC.

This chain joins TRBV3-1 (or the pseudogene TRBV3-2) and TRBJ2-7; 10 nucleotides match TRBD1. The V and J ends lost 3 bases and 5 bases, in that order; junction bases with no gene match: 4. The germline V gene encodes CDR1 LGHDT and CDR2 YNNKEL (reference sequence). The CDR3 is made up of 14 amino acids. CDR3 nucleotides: TGTGCCAGCAGCCATGGGACAGGGGTCGACGAGCAGTACTTC. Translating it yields CASSHGTGVDEQYF.

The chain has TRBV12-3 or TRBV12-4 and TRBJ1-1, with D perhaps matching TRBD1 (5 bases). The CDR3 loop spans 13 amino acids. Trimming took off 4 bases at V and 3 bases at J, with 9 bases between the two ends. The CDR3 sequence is CASSWGEYTEAFF. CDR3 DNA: TGTGCCAGCAGTTGGGGGGAGTACACTGAAGCTTTCTTT.

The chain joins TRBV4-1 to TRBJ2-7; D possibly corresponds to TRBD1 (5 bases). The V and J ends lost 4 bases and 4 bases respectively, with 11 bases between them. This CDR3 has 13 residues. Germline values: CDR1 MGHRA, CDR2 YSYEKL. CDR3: CASSPQRGYEQYF. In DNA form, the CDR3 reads TGCGCCAGCAGCCCACAAAGGGGTTACGAGCAGTACTTC.